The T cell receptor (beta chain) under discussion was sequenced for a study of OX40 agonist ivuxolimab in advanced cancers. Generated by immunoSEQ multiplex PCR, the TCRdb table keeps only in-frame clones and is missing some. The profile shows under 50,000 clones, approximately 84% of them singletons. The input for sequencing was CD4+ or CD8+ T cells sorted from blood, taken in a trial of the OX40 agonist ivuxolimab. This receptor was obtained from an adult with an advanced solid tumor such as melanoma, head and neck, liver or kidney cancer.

DNA of the CDR3: TGTGCCATCAGCTCGGCGGCTAGCGGCGGGGATGAGCAGTTCTTC. Translating gives CAISSAASGGDEQFF. The chain carries TRBV10-3 and TRBJ2-1, with 7 bases identical to TRBD2. Germline V lookup: CDR1 ENHRY, CDR2 SYGVKD. The V and J ends lost 6 bases and 8 bases, in that order; junction bases with no gene match: 13. This CDR3 has 15 residues.